The rows below give T cell receptor beta chains drawn from one sample of a study of T-cell memory formation after mild COVID-19. TCRdb redid the calling of the 5' RACE reads with MiXCR, one entry per CDR3 protein. The sample contains some 600,000 distinct CDR3 sequences, around a sixth of which appear only once. Sequenced: PBMCs or a T cell subset sorted from them (not recorded which). The receptors were gathered from an adult woman who had mild COVID-19 (a few samples of this study predate the infection). Cell type and time point are not known. Each CDR3 is given with its conserved first and last residue. The D gene is left open where the match is weak. The size entry is marked missing in some rows and otherwise reads once, few, many or a size class.

TRBD2 | few | TRBJ2-7 | TRBV6-2/TRBV6-3 | CASSYAVSGRYEQYF | TGTGCCAGCAGTTACGCAGTTAGCGGGAGGTACGAGCAGTACTTC
- | - | TRBJ1-5 | TRBV24-1 | CATSADSVIQPQHF | TGTGCCACCAGTGCGGACAGCGTTATTCAGCCCCAGCATTTT
TRBD1 | few | TRBJ2-7 | TRBV30 | CAWSDLLLTGVSYEQYF | TGTGCCTGGAGTGATCTACTCCTGACAGGGGTCTCCTACGAGCAGTACTTC
- | - | TRBJ2-7 | TRBV11-2 | CASSLSTPASEQYF | TGTGCCAGCAGCTTGAGCACCCCGGCTTCCGAGCAGTACTTC
- | many | TRBJ2-3 | TRBV23-1 | CASSQAWGREESTDTQYF | TGCGCCAGCAGTCAAGCCTGGGGGCGGGAAGAATCCACAGATACGCAGTATTTT
- | - | TRBJ2-3 | TRBV6-5 | CASSYMAPLTDTQYF | TGTGCCAGCAGTTACATGGCCCCTCTCACAGATACGCAGTATTTT
- | - | TRBJ1-2 | TRBV5-1 | CASSLEQGSGYTF | TGCGCCAGCAGCTTGGAACAGGGAAGTGGCTACACCTTC
- | - | TRBJ2-1 | TRBV29-1 | CSVEKSAGTYNEQFF | TGCAGCGTTGAAAAGAGTGCGGGAACCTACAATGAGCAGTTCTTC
- | few | TRBJ2-3 | TRBV12-3/TRBV12-4 | CATRMGDTQYF | TGTGCCACCAGGATGGGGGATACGCAGTATTTT
TRBD1 | few | TRBJ2-7 | TRBV5-1 | CASSFDGTGRSYEQYF | TGCGCCAGCAGCTTCGACGGGACAGGGAGAAGCTACGAGCAGTACTTC
- | few | TRBJ1-6 | TRBV12-3/TRBV12-4 | CASSVGGYVSPLHF | TGTGCCAGCAGTGTAGGAGGCTATGTTTCACCCCTCCACTTT
TRBD1 | - | TRBJ2-2 | TRBV5-1 | CASSLSTGGTGELFF | TGCGCCAGCAGCTTGTCGACAGGGGGGACCGGGGAGCTGTTTTTT
- | few | TRBJ2-1 | TRBV7-9 | CASSTDGAGGSYNEQFF | TGTGCCAGCAGCACCGACGGCGCGGGTGGATCCTACAATGAGCAGTTCTTC
- | many | TRBJ2-5 | TRBV4-1 | CASSQAPGTQETQYF | TGCGCCAGCAGCCAAGCCCCAGGGACTCAAGAGACCCAGTACTTC
TRBD1 | few | TRBJ1-6 | TRBV19 | CASSIRTGVSPLHF | TGTGCCAGTAGTATTCGGACAGGCGTCTCACCCCTCCACTTT